This T cell receptor (beta chain) comes out of a study of cytomegalovirus exposure and HLA in healthy donors. About the research overall: Some 85 million unique TCRs, all from HLA-typed donors, were included in an early release of the data.

Findings of the study overall: Other equally common chains were less clonally expanded than HLA-associated TCR beta chains, a later analysis showed.

Germline loops: CDR1 SEHNR, CDR2 FQNEAQ (reference sequence). V lost 1 base to trimming and J lost 1 base; unmatched junction nucleotides: 2. The CDR3 has 15 amino acids. This clone was observed a single time. Its antigen remains unidentified. The PCR ran on 60 Vbeta and 13 Jbeta primers. Original processing notes: In a later analysis, roughly 11 million of some 80 million unique beta chains occurred in at least two donors. The protocol was immunoSEQ multiplex PCR, while the TCRdb copy is restricted to in-frame clones and leaves out a portion. V, J and clone size are those of that table, while D and trimming were read from the DNA. The sample yields fewer than 95,000 clones, 85% seen once.

The material sequenced was PBMCs. The receptor was derived from a man aged 40-49 years in good health and CMV-seropositive. The V gene is TRBV7-9, the J gene TRBJ2-5; 8 nucleotides align to TRBD2. The CDR3 reads CASSLGTSSQETQYF. The CDR3 region has the DNA TGTGCCAGCAGCTTAGGGACTAGCAGCCAAGAGACCCAGTACTTC.